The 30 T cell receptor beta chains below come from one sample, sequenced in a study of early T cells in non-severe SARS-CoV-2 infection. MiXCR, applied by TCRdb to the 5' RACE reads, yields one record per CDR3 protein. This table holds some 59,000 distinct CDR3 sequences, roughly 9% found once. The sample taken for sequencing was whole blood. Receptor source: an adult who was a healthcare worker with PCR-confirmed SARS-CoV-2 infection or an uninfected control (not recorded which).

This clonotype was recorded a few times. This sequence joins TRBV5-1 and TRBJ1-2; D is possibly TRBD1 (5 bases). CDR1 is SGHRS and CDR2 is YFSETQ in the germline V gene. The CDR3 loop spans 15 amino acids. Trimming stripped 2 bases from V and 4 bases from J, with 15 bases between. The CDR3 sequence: CASSFPGTHRYGYTF. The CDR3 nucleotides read TGCGCCAGCAGCTTTCCCGGGACTCACCGCTATGGCTACACCTTC.

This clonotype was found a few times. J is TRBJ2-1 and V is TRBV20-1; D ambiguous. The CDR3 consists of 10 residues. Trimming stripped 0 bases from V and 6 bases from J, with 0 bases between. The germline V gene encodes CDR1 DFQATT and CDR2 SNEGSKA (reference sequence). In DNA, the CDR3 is TGCAGTGCTAGAGACAATGAGCAGTTCTTC. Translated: CSARDNEQFF.

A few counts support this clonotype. The CDR3 is CASSLVGTEMNTEAFF. For the CDR3, the DNA is TGTGCCAGCAGCTTAGTCGGGACAGAAATGAACACTGAAGCTTTCTTT. This rearrangement joins TRBV11-2 to TRBJ1-1; 7 bases are shared with TRBD1. V shed 1 base and J 0 bases; nucleotides not matched to a gene: 5. The CDR3 extends over 16 amino acids. CDR1 is SGHAT and CDR2 is FQNNGV in the germline V gene.

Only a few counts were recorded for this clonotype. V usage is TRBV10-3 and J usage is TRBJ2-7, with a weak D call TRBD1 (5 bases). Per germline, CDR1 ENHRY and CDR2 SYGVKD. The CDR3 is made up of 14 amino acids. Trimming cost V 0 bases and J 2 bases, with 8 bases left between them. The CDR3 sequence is CAISESTVTYEQYF. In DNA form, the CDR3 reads TGTGCCATCAGTGAGTCGACAGTGACCTACGAGCAGTACTTC.

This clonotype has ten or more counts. The CDR3 DNA sequence: TGTGCCAGCAGTTTTAGGGGGAGACTCTATGGCTACACCTTC. Protein sequence: CASSFRGRLYGYTF. The chain joins TRBV12-3 or TRBV12-4 to TRBJ1-2; weak D call: TRBD1 (6 bases). V lost 3 bases to trimming and J lost 4 bases, with 12 bases between them. The CDR3 contains 14 residues.

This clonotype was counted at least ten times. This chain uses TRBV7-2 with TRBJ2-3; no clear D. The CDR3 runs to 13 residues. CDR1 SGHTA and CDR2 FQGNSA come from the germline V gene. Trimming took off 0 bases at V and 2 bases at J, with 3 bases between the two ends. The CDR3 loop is CASSLAHTDTQYF. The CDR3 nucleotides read TGTGCCAGCAGCTTAGCCCACACAGATACGCAGTATTTT. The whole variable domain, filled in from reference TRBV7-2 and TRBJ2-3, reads GAGVSQSPSNKVTEKGKDVELRCDPISGHTALYWYRQSLGQGLEFLIYFQGNSAPDKSGLPSDRFSAERTGGSVSTLTIQRTQQEDSAVYLCASSLAHTDTQYFGPGTRLTVL.

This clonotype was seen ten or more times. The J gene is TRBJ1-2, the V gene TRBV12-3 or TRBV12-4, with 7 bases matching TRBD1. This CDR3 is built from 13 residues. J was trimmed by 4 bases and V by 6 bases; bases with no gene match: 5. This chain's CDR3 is CASSPTGLYGYTF. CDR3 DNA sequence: TGTGCCAGCAGCCCGACAGGGCTCTATGGCTACACCTTC.

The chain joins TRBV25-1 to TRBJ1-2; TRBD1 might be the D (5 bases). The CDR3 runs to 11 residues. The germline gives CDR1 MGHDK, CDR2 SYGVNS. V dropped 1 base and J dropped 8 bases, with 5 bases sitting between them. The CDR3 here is CASSESGGYTF. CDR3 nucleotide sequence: TGTGCCAGCAGTGAATCAGGGGGCTACACCTTC.

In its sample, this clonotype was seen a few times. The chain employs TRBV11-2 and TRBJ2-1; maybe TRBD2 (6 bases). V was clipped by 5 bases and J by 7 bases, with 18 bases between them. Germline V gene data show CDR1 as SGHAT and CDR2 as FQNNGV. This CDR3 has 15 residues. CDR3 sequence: CASSPGVSPLNEQFF. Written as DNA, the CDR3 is TGTGCCAGCAGCCCGGGGGTTAGCCCCCTGAATGAGCAGTTCTTC.

In nucleotides, the CDR3 is TGTGCCAGCAGCCGACAGGAAGATACGCAGTATTTT. Amino acid sequence: CASSRQEDTQYF. V is TRBV5-4 and J is TRBJ2-3; TRBD1 is a possible D gene (6 bases). The germline gives CDR1 SGHNT, CDR2 YYREEE (reference sequence). The CDR3 runs to 12 residues. V was clipped by 4 bases and J by 5 bases, with 8 bases between them.

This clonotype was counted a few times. Here the CDR3 reads CSATLGGSTGELFF. The CDR3 DNA reads as TGCAGTGCCACCCTGGGGGGGTCAACCGGGGAGCTGTTTTTT. V usage is TRBV20-1 and J usage is TRBJ2-2; TRBD2 matches 7 bases. The V gene's germline CDR1 is DFQATT and CDR2 SNEGSKA (reference sequence). Germline trimming cut 6 bases from V and 5 bases from J; bases unmatched to any gene: 9. The CDR3 runs to 14 residues.

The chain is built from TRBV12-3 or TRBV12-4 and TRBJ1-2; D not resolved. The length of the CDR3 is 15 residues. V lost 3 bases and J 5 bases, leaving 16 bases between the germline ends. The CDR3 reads CASSFLNFHPYGYTF. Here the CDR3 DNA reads TGTGCCAGCAGTTTCCTGAATTTTCATCCTTATGGCTACACCTTC.

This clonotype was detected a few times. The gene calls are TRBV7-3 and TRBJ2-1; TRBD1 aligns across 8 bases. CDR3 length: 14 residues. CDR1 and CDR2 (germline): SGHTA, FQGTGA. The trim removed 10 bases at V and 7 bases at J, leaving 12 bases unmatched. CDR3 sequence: CATASGTGWNEQFF. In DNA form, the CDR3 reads TGTGCCACGGCCTCAGGGACAGGTTGGAATGAGCAGTTCTTC.

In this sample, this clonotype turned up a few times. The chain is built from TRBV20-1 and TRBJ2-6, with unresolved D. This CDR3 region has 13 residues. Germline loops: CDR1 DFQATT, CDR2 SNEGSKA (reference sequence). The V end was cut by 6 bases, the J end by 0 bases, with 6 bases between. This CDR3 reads CSARSSGANVLTF. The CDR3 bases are TGCAGTGCCAGGAGCTCTGGGGCCAACGTCCTGACTTTC.

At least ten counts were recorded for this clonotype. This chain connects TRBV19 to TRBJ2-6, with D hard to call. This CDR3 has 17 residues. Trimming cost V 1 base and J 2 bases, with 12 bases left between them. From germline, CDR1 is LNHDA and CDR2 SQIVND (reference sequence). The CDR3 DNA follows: TGTGCCAGTAGTATAGCCCCTTCCAGGACTGGGGCCAACGTCCTGACTTTC. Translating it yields CASSIAPSRTGANVLTF.

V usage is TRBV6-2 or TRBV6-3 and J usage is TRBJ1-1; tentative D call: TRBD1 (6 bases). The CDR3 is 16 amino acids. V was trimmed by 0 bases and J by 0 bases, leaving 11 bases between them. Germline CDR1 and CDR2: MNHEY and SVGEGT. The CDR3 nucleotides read TGTGCCAGCAGTTACTCCCGGGACACCATGAACACTGAAGCTTTCTTT. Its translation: CASSYSRDTMNTEAFF.

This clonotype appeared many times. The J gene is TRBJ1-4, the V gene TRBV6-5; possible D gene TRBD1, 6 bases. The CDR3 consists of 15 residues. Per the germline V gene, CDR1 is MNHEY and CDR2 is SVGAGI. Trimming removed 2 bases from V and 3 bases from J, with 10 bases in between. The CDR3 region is CASSYGAGANEKLFF. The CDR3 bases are TGTGCCAGCAGTTACGGGGCAGGGGCTAATGAAAAACTGTTTTTT.

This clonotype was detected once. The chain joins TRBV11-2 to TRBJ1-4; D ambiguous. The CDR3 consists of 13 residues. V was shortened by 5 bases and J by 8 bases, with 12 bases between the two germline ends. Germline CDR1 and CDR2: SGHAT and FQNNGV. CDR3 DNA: TGTGCCAGCAGCCCCCTCCTAGGGGAAAAACTGTTTTTT. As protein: CASSPLLGEKLFF.

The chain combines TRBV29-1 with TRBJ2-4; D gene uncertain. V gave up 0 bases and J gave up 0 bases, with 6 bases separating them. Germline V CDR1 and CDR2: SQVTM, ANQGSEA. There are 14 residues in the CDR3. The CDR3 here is CSVEDPIAKNIQYF. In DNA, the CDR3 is TGCAGCGTTGAAGATCCAATAGCCAAAAACATTCAGTACTTC. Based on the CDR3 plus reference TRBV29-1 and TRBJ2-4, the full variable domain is SAVISQKPSRDICQRGTSLTIQCQVDSQVTMMFWYRQQPGQSLTLIATANQGSEATYESGFVIDKFPISRPNLTFSTLTVSNMSPEDSSIYLCSVEDPIAKNIQYFGAGTRLSVL.

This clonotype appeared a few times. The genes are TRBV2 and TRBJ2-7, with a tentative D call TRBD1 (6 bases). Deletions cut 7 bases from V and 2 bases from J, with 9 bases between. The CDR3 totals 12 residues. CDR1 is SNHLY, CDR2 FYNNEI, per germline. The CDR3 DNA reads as TGTGCCAGCATGGGACAAACCTACGAGCAGTACTTC. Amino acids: CASMGQTYEQYF. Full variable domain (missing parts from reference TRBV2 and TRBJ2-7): EPEVTQTPSHQVTQMGQEVILRCVPISNHLYFYWYRQILGQKVEFLVSFYNNEISEKSEIFDDQFSVERPDGSNFTLKIRSTKLEDSAMYFCASMGQTYEQYFGPGTRLTVT.

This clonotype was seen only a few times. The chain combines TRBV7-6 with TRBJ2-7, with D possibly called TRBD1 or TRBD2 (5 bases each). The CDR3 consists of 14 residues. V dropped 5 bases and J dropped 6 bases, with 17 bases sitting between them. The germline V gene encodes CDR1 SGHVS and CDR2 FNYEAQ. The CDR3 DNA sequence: TGTGCCAGCAGCCTTGGGGCGGAGGCTGGCGAGCAGTACTTC. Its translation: CASSLGAEAGEQYF.

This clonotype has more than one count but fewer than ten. CDR3 sequence (DNA): TGTGCTAGCTCCGAGGACAGCCTAGGCGGGGAGCTGTTTTTT. Translated, it gives CASSEDSLGGELFF. The chain links TRBV27 to TRBJ2-2; D is perhaps TRBD1 (6 bases). Germline V gene sequence: CDR1 MNHEY, CDR2 SMNVEV (reference sequence). The CDR3 has 14 amino acids.

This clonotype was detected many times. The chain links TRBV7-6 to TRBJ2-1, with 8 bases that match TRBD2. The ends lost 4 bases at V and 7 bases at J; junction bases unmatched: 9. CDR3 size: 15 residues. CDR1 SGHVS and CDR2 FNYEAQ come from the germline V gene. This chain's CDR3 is CASSSPSGLANEQFF. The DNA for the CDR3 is TGTGCCAGCAGCTCACCAAGCGGACTAGCAAATGAGCAGTTCTTC.

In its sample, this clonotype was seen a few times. The CDR3 DNA reads TGTGCCAGCAGCCAATTACGAGAGACCCAGTACTTC. Amino acid sequence: CASSQLRETQYF. The J gene is TRBJ2-5, the V gene TRBV3-1; D remains ambiguous. CDR3 size: 12 residues. Trimming removed 2 bases at V and 4 bases at J, with 5 bases between. Germline lookup yields CDR1 LGHDT and CDR2 YNNKEL (reference sequence).

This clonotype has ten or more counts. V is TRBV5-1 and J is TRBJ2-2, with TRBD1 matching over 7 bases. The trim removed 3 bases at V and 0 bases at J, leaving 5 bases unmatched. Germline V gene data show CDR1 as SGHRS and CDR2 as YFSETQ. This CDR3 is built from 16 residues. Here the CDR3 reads CASSSFGTANTGELFF. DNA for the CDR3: TGCGCCAGCAGCTCCTTTGGGACAGCGAACACCGGGGAGCTGTTTTTT.

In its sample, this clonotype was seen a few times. In DNA form, the CDR3 reads TGTGCCAGCAGCGTTCCGGGACTAGCGGGTACCGGGGAGCTGTTTTTT. Translated: CASSVPGLAGTGELFF. V and J are TRBV9 and TRBJ2-2, with 12 bases lining up with TRBD2. From germline, CDR1 is SGDLS and CDR2 YYNGEE. The CDR3 is made up of 16 amino acids. The trim removed 2 bases at V and 5 bases at J, leaving 4 bases unmatched.

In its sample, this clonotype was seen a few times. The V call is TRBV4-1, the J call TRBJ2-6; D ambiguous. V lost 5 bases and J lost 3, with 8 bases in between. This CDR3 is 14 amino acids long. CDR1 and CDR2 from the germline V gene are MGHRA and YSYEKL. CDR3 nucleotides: TGCGCCAGCAGCATGGGTAGTGGGGCCAACGTCCTGACTTTC. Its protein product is CASSMGSGANVLTF.

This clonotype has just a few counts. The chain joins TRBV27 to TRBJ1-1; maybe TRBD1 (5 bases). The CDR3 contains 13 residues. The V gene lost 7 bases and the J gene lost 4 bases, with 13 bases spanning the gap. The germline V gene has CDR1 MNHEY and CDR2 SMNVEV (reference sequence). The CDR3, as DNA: TGTGCCAGCACTTCCAGGGTGGGCACTGAAGCTTTCTTT. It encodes CASTSRVGTEAFF.

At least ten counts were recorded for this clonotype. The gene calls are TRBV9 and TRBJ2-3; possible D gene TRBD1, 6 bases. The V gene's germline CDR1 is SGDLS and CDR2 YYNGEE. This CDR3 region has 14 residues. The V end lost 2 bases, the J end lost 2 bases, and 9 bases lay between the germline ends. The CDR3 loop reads CASSVKGDTDTQYF. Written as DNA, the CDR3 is TGTGCCAGCAGCGTTAAGGGGGACACAGATACGCAGTATTTT.

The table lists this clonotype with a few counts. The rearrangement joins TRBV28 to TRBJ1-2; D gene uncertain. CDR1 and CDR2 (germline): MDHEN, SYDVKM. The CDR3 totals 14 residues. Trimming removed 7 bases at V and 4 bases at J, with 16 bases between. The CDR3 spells CASTALDGGYGYTF. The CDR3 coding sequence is TGTGCCAGCACCGCGCTTGACGGAGGCTATGGCTACACCTTC.